This entry is about one T cell receptor beta chain. Antigen unknown. This CDR3 is built from 15 residues. Trimming took 3 bases from V and 0 from J, leaving 12 bases between them. Per germline, CDR1 MGHRA and CDR2 YSYEKL. Profiled with immunoSEQ multiplex PCR; TCRdb holds only in-frame clones, not every one. The table includes roughly 140,000 clones, 91% detected once. This entry is derived from a study of T cell responses to AZD1222 COVID-19 vaccine. Regarding the study as a whole: The sample set comprised mostly white British donors with more females, and clonal diversity was possibly underestimated.

The rearrangement joins TRBV4-1 to TRBJ2-7; D not resolved. The input for sequencing was peripheral blood, taken on day 0 of AZD1222 vaccination. The clonotype originates from an adult in good health. Written as DNA, the CDR3 is TGCGCCAGCAGCCATGGATTCTCCAGCTCCTACGAGCAGTACTTC. It translates to CASSHGFSSSYEQYF.